This passage covers 26 T cell receptor beta chains from one sample sequenced in a study of T cells after yellow fever vaccination. A single record per CDR3 protein comes from TCRdb applying MiXCR to the 5' RACE reads. This repertoire shows 300,000 to 400,000 distinct CDR3 sequences, roughly 6.1% found once; its top ten account for approximately 15%. This material consisted of PBMCs, taken 5 days after the yellow fever booster vaccination. All receptors derive from a man aged 30 to 39 who received the YFV17D yellow fever vaccine.

V usage is TRBV7-2 and J usage is TRBJ2-3; D may be TRBD2 (7 bases). The germline CDR1 and CDR2 sequences are SGHTA and FQGNSA. V lost 4 bases, J lost 0 bases, and 14 bases lay in between. The CDR3 runs 16 residues. In nucleotides, the CDR3 is TGTGCCAGCAGCTCCGTAGGGGGGGCGAGCACAGATACGCAGTATTTT. It codes for CASSSVGGASTDTQYF.

This clonotype was seen many times. The gene calls are TRBV27 and TRBJ2-7; D might be TRBD1 (5 bases). There are 13 residues in the CDR3. The V and J ends lost 8 bases and 0 bases respectively, with 11 bases between them. The germline V gene encodes CDR1 MNHEY and CDR2 SMNVEV (reference sequence). CDR3 bases: TGTGCCAGCGTGGGGCAGAACTCCTACGAGCAGTACTTC. Its translation: CASVGQNSYEQYF.

On this clonotype itself: The conserved phenylalanine or tryptophan normally closing the CDR3 is absent here, so this likely arose from a read error. The genes are TRBV11-2 and TRBJ2-5, with 11 bases identical to TRBD2. CDR3 length: 14 residues. The V segment lost 5 bases and the J segment 7 bases; nucleotides outside the gene matches: 6. The germline CDR1 and CDR2 sequences are SGHAT and FQNNGV. The CDR3 sequence is CASSGGLAVGTQYS. Written as DNA, the CDR3 is TGTGCCAGCAGCGGGGGACTAGCGGTTGGGACCCAGTACTCC.

Note on this clonotype: A junction boundary mismatches the germline segment, possibly from a read error. The J gene is TRBJ2-7, the V gene TRBV7-6; 10 bases agree with TRBD2. The CDR3 has 15 amino acids. Germline CDR1 and CDR2: SGHVS and FNYEAQ. DNA for the CDR3: TGTGCCAGCAGCCTAGCGGGAGAGGGGTCCTACGAGCAGTACTTC. It yields the protein CASSLAGEGSYEQYF.

This clonotype has more than one count but fewer than ten. The V call is TRBV14, the J call TRBJ2-1; D remains unclear. CDR3 length equals 17 residues. V lost 2 bases, J lost 0 bases, and 14 bases lay in between. CDR1 is SGHDN and CDR2 is FVKESK in the germline V gene. The DNA of the CDR3 is TGTGCCAGCAGCCAAATCCGGCGCGCAAGCTCCTACAATGAGCAGTTCTTC. This sequence encodes CASSQIRRASSYNEQFF.

This clonotype was seen only a few times. The chain links TRBV7-9 to TRBJ2-3; D is uncertain. The ends were cut back, 6 bases at V and 2 bases at J, with 12 bases in the middle. CDR1 and CDR2 from the germline V gene are SEHNR and FQNEAQ (reference sequence). The CDR3 totals 14 residues. CDR3 sequence reads: CASRADGFTDTQYF. For the CDR3, the DNA is TGTGCCAGCAGAGCAGACGGATTCACAGATACGCAGTATTTT.

This clonotype was detected ten times or more. The V and J genes are TRBV20-1 and TRBJ1-5; D possibly corresponds to TRBD1 (6 bases). The V gene's germline CDR1 is DFQATT and CDR2 SNEGSKA (reference sequence). The CDR3 contains 14 residues. The ends were cut back, 6 bases at V and 6 bases at J, with 18 bases in the middle. CDR3 residues: CSALQGGGSQPQHF. The CDR3 region has the DNA TGCAGTGCATTACAGGGCGGCGGCAGTCAGCCCCAGCATTTT.

This clonotype was detected ten times or more. The chain employs TRBV20-1 and TRBJ1-3; D remains ambiguous. V lost 6 bases and J 4 bases, leaving 7 bases between the germline ends. The CDR3 covers 11 residues. Germline V lookup: CDR1 DFQATT, CDR2 SNEGSKA (reference sequence). In DNA, the CDR3 is TGCAGTGCCCATTCCGGAAACACCATATATTTT. This encodes CSAHSGNTIYF.

This clonotype was counted only a few times. One end of the junction varies from germline; a read error may be responsible. V usage is TRBV5-4 and J usage is TRBJ2-1; possibly TRBD2 for D (5 bases). From germline, CDR1 is SGHNT and CDR2 YYREEE (reference sequence). This CDR3 is 12 amino acids long. CDR3 protein: CASSLDRGESVF. CDR3 coding DNA: TGTGCCAGCAGCTTGGATCGTGGGGAGTCGGTCTTC.

This clonotype showed up many times. This sequence joins TRBV5-1 and TRBJ2-3; D gene uncertain. CDR3 size: 14 residues. The V end lost 0 bases, the J end lost 5 bases, and 10 bases lay between the germline ends. The V gene's germline CDR1 is SGHRS and CDR2 YFSETQ. This chain's CDR3 is CASSLAGSGDTQYF. Here the CDR3 DNA reads TGCGCCAGCAGCTTGGCGGGTAGTGGAGATACGCAGTATTTT.

This chain joins TRBV7-6 and TRBJ1-2, with 9 bases lining up with TRBD1. There are 14 residues in the CDR3. V lost 3 bases, J lost 5 bases, and 4 bases stayed unmatched. Germline V gives CDR1 SGHVS, CDR2 FNYEAQ. Written as DNA, the CDR3 is TGTGCCAGCAGCTTGGGACAGGGTTGGTATGGCTACACCTTC. Translated, it gives CASSLGQGWYGYTF. The whole variable domain, filled in from reference TRBV7-6 and TRBJ1-2, reads GAGVSQSPRYKVTKRGQDVALRCDPISGHVSLYWYRQALGQGPEFLTYFNYEAQQDKSGLPNDRFSAERPEGSISTLTIQRTEQRDSAMYRCASSLGQGWYGYTFGSGTRLTVV.

There are many counts of this clonotype. The CDR3 region has the DNA TGCAGTGCTAGAGCCGGACTAGCGGGAGCGGGAACAGATACGCAGTATTTT. Protein sequence: CSARAGLAGAGTDTQYF. The chain combines TRBV20-1 with TRBJ2-3; 13 nucleotides match TRBD2. Trimming took 1 base from V and 3 from J; bases not matched to a gene: 7. The CDR3 spans 17 residues. Germline loops: CDR1 DFQATT, CDR2 SNEGSKA (reference sequence).

In this sample, this clonotype turned up a few times. V and J are TRBV11-3 and TRBJ2-2; no definite D call. V lost 4 bases and J 6 bases, leaving 12 bases between the germline ends. CDR3 size: 14 residues. From germline, CDR1 is SGHNT and CDR2 YENEEA. The CDR3, as DNA: TGTGCCAGCAGCTCCAAAGTCCCTCCCGGGGAGCTGTTTTTT. Its translation: CASSSKVPPGELFF.

The table lists this clonotype with many counts. The chain is built from TRBV10-3 and TRBJ2-7; D assignment may be TRBD1 or TRBD2 (5 bases each). Germline-derived CDR1 and CDR2 are ENHRY and SYGVKD. The CDR3 covers 12 residues. Trimming stripped 11 bases from V and 4 bases from J, with 15 bases between. The DNA of the CDR3 is TGTGCCGTCCGGGACCAAAGTTACGAGCAGTACTTC. Protein sequence: CAVRDQSYEQYF.

Comment on this clonotype: Since a much larger clone is just one base distant, this may be a read error. The chain recombines TRBV7-9 with TRBJ2-1; D is possibly TRBD2 (6 bases). V dropped 8 bases and J dropped 3 bases, with 14 bases sitting between them. The CDR3 contains 14 residues. Looked up from germline, CDR1 is SEHNR and CDR2 is FQNEAQ (reference sequence). CDR3 in amino acids: CASSWPGSYNEQFF. For the CDR3, the DNA is TGTGCCAGCTCCTGGCCCGGGAGCTACAATGAGCAGTTCTTC.

V and J are TRBV4-3 and TRBJ2-4; tentatively, D is TRBD1 or TRBD2 (7 bases each). Germline V CDR1 and CDR2: LGHNA, YSLEER. Trimming removed 1 base from V and 8 bases from J, with 12 bases in between. This CDR3 contains 14 residues. CDR3 nucleotides: TGCGCCAGCAGCCAAGGTCCAGGGGGGGACATTCAGTACTTC. This encodes CASSQGPGGDIQYF.

This clonotype was seen many times. The chain carries TRBV20-1 and TRBJ2-7; perhaps TRBD1 as D (6 bases). V was trimmed by 5 bases and J by 4 bases, leaving 18 bases between them. The CDR3 extends over 14 amino acids. Looked up from germline, CDR1 is DFQATT and CDR2 is SNEGSKA (reference sequence). DNA of the CDR3: TGCAGTGCTCCGTACCAGGGGTTCACTTACGAGCAGTACTTC. Its translation: CSAPYQGFTYEQYF.

This clonotype has only a few counts. The rearrangement links TRBV7-9 to TRBJ1-6, with D perhaps TRBD1 (6 bases). V dropped 8 bases and J dropped 0 bases, with 14 bases sitting between them. The germline V gene has CDR1 SEHNR and CDR2 FQNEAQ (reference sequence). CDR3 length equals 16 residues. CDR3 in DNA: TGTGCCAGCGAGGAGCAGGGGAGCTCCTATAATTCACCCCTCCACTTT. Protein: CASEEQGSSYNSPLHF.

This clonotype was seen a handful of times. The genes are TRBV9 and TRBJ2-1; TRBD2 matches 7 bases. The CDR3 is 18 residues long. The trim removed 0 bases at V and 0 bases at J, leaving 9 bases unmatched. Germline CDR1 is SGDLS and CDR2 is YYNGEE. The CDR3 is CASSVVRTSVGSYNEQFF. The CDR3 nucleotides read TGTGCCAGCAGCGTAGTTAGAACTAGCGTAGGCTCCTACAATGAGCAGTTCTTC.

This rearrangement joins TRBV5-4 to TRBJ2-7; 7 bases agree with TRBD2. CDR1 is SGHNT, CDR2 YYREEE, per germline (reference sequence). Unmatched junction bases numbered 3, after V lost 0 bases and J lost 3 bases. The CDR3 consists of 14 residues. The CDR3 region is CASSLEERGYEQYF. The CDR3 nucleotides read TGTGCCAGCAGCTTGGAAGAGCGGGGCTACGAGCAGTACTTC.

The rearrangement joins TRBV11-3 to TRBJ2-6; D is perhaps TRBD1 or TRBD2 (5 bases each). Per the germline V gene, CDR1 is SGHNT and CDR2 is YENEEA. The length of the CDR3 is 12 residues. V was pared by 5 bases and J by 9 bases, with 8 bases between. CDR3 loop: CASSGTDNVLTF. The CDR3 DNA is TGTGCCAGCAGCGGGACGGACAACGTCCTGACTTTC.

This clonotype showed up just a few times. The chain carries TRBV12-3 or TRBV12-4 and TRBJ2-7; D ambiguous. The CDR3 extends over 15 amino acids. V lost 1 base and J 5 bases, leaving 15 bases between the germline ends. The CDR3 reads CASSLVPSIGDEQYF. As DNA, the CDR3 is TGTGCCAGCAGTTTAGTTCCCTCAATTGGGGACGAGCAGTACTTC.

This clonotype was seen many times. This chain uses TRBV14 with TRBJ2-1; a possible D gene is TRBD2 (5 bases). The CDR3 is 15 amino acids. V lost 4 bases to trimming and J lost 6 bases, with 16 bases between them. Per the germline V gene, CDR1 is SGHDN and CDR2 is FVKESK. CDR3 loop: CASSPYFTRTNEQFF. The CDR3 nucleotides are TGTGCCAGCAGCCCGTACTTCACTAGGACCAATGAGCAGTTCTTC.

This clonotype was seen only a few times. The genes are TRBV3-1 and TRBJ2-7; D gene unclear. The CDR3 covers 12 residues. Per the germline V gene, CDR1 is LGHDT and CDR2 is YNNKEL (reference sequence). V was trimmed by 2 bases and J by 5 bases, leaving 7 bases between them. CDR3 protein: CASSQSHNEQYF. The CDR3 bases are TGTGCCAGCAGCCAATCCCATAACGAGCAGTACTTC.

The sample holds a few counts of this clonotype. V is TRBV5-1 and J is TRBJ2-2; D remains ambiguous. The germline V and J ends were trimmed by 2 bases and 5 bases, with 13 bases remaining between them. Germline V gene lookup returns CDR1 SGHRS and CDR2 YFSETQ. There are 15 residues in the CDR3. The CDR3 loop reads CASSFGPLTTGELFF. DNA of the CDR3: TGCGCCAGCAGCTTCGGACCCCTAACGACCGGGGAGCTGTTTTTT.

The chain is built from TRBV5-8 and TRBJ2-1; D perhaps matches TRBD2 (7 bases). CDR1 and CDR2 from the germline V gene are SGHTS and YDEGEE. The CDR3 covers 17 residues. Trimming took 5 bases from V and 8 from J, leaving 26 bases between them. Here the CDR3 DNA reads TGTGCCAGCAGTCTGGCTGTTGTGACTAGGGGGGGCGATGAGCAGTTCTTC. This gives the protein CASSLAVVTRGGDEQFF.